One and the same sample provided the 9 T cell receptor beta chains below, sequenced in a study of early T cells in non-severe SARS-CoV-2 infection listed by TCRdb under 2021. Receptor amplification or capture employed 5' RACE. Sequenced using a NextSeq 500. TCRdb handled the public reads itself, with Q25 trimming in fastp and clone calling in MiXCR, and kept productive beta chains. Under each unique CDR3 protein, matching rows form one entry showing the most common genes and DNA. The sample yields tens of thousands of distinct CDR3 sequences; around 5% were counted once. Jointly, the top ten make up around 13% of the sample. The starting material was whole blood, obtained at baseline. The source is an adult who was a healthcare worker with PCR-confirmed SARS-CoV-2 infection or an uninfected control (not recorded which).

This clonotype was picked up many times. The chain combines TRBV7-9 with TRBJ2-1; D is ambiguous. V gave up 1 base and J gave up 6 bases, with 10 bases separating them. This CDR3 has 14 residues. CDR1 is SEHNR, CDR2 FQNEAQ, per germline (reference sequence). In nucleotides, the CDR3 is TGTGCCAGCAGCTTAGTTTTTTCGGGCAATGAGCAGTTCTTC. It is translated as CASSLVFSGNEQFF.

Many counts were recorded for this clonotype. The rearrangement links TRBV18 to TRBJ1-1; no clear D gene. This CDR3 has 15 residues. The V gene lost 0 bases and the J gene lost 4 bases, with 12 bases spanning the gap. Germline CDR1 reads KGHSH; CDR2 reads LQKENI. CDR3 residues: CASSPPAGRSTEAFF. The CDR3 DNA is TGTGCCAGCTCACCACCCGCGGGGAGAAGCACTGAAGCTTTCTTT.

This clonotype counts as medium-sized. The chain has TRBV30 and TRBJ2-1, with D perhaps matching TRBD2 (5 bases). V lost 7 bases and J 9 bases, leaving 10 bases between the germline ends. In germline, CDR1 is GTSNPN, CDR2 SVGIG (reference sequence). The CDR3 runs to 10 residues. The CDR3 sequence is CASTRVEQFF. CDR3 in DNA: TGTGCCTCCACTAGAGTTGAGCAGTTCTTC.

This clonotype occurred a few times. The chain combines TRBV3-1 with TRBJ2-7; 10 bases agree with TRBD2. With 5 bases clipped from V and 0 bases from J, the junction kept 4 bases outside the gene matches. The CDR3 is 15 residues long. Per germline, CDR1 LGHDT and CDR2 YNNKEL (reference sequence). CDR3: CASSSLAGTSYEQYF. The CDR3 DNA is TGTGCCAGCAGCTCACTAGCGGGGACCTCCTACGAGCAGTACTTC.

The rearrangement uses TRBV3-1 and TRBJ1-4; D gene uncertain. Germline V gene data show CDR1 as LGHDT and CDR2 as YNNKEL (reference sequence). This CDR3 spans 11 amino acids. Trimming removed 3 bases at V and 12 bases at J, with 8 bases between. The DNA for the CDR3 is TGTGCCAGCAGCCAGGCCGGGGAACTGTTTTTT. Translating gives CASSQAGELFF.

This clonotype was detected ten times or more. This chain links TRBV12-3 or TRBV12-4 with TRBJ1-5, with 7 bases aligning to TRBD1. The CDR3 is 15 amino acids. Unmatched junction bases numbered 8, after V lost 6 bases and J lost 3 bases. CDR3 DNA: TGTGCCAGCAGAGATAACAGGGGTTACAATCAGCCCCAGCATTTT. Its translation is CASRDNRGYNQPQHF.

This chain joins TRBV6-4 and TRBJ1-1; 7 nucleotides align to TRBD1. Germline CDR1 reads MRHNA; CDR2 reads SNTAGT. V gave up 6 bases and J gave up 5 bases; unmatched junction bases: 6. CDR3 length: 13 amino acids. Here the CDR3 DNA reads TGTGCCAGCAGGCGGGACAGTGGGACTGAAGCTTTCTTT. Amino acids: CASRRDSGTEAFF.

This clonotype was counted ten times or more. The gene calls are TRBV6-2 or TRBV6-3 and TRBJ2-7; 8 positions match TRBD2. With V trimmed by 0 bases and J by 2 bases, 6 bases remained unmatched. Per germline, CDR1 MNHEY and CDR2 SVGEGT. CDR3 size: 16 residues. The CDR3 DNA is TGTGCCAGCAGTTACTCGATCGGGGGGGGAACCTACGAGCAGTACTTC. This encodes CASSYSIGGGTYEQYF.

This clonotype counts as medium-sized (0.01 to 0.1%). The genes are TRBV12-3 or TRBV12-4 and TRBJ2-1, with a weak D call TRBD2 (5 bases). CDR3 length equals 13 residues. Trimming left V 1 base short and J 10 bases short, with 11 bases between. Here the CDR3 DNA reads TGTGCCAGCAGTTTAGGGGTACGACTAGAGCAGTTCTTC. Translation: CASSLGVRLEQFF.